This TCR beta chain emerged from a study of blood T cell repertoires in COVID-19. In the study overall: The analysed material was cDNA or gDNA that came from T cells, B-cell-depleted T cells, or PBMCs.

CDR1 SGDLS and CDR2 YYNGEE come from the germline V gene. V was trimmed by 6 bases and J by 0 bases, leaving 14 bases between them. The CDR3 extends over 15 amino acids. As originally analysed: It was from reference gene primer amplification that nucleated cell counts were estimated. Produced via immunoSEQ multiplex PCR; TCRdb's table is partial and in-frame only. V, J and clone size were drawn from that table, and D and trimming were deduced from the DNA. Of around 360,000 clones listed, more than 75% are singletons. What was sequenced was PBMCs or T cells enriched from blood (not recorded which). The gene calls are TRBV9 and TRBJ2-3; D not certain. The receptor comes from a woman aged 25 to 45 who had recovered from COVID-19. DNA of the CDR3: TGTGCCAGCACCCCAAGCGCGGATAGCACAGATACGCAGTATTTT. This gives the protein CASTPSADSTDTQYF.